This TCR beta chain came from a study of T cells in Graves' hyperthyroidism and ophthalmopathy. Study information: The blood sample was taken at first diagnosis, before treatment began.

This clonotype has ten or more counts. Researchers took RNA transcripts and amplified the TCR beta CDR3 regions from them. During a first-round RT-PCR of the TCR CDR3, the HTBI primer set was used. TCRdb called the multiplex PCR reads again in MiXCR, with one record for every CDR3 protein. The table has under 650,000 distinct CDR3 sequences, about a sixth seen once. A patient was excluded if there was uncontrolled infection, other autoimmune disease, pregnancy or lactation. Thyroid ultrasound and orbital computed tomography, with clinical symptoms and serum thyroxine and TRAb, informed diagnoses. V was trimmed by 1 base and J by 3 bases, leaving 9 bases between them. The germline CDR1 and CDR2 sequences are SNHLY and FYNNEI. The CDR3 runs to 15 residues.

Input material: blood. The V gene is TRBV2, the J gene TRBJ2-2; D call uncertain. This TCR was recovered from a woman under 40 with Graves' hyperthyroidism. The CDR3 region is CASSEDGQYTGELFF. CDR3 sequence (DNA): TGTGCCAGCAGTGAAGATGGGCAATACACCGGGGAGCTGTTTTTT. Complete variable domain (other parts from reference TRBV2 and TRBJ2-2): EPEVTQTPSHQVTQMGQEVILRCVPISNHLYFYWYRQILGQKVEFLVSFYNNEISEKSEIFDDQFSVERPDGSNFTLKIRSTKLEDSAMYFCASSEDGQYTGELFFGEGSRLTVL.